The entry that follows covers one TCR beta chain sequence. The sample is drawn from a study of T cells in Graves' hyperthyroidism and ophthalmopathy. Diagnostic decisions used clinical symptoms, serum thyroxine and TRAb, thyroid ultrasound and orbital computed tomography. The V gene lost 5 bases and the J gene lost 5 bases, with 13 bases spanning the gap. CDR3 size: 14 residues. Regions amplified from RNA transcripts were the TCR beta CDR3 regions. The study used the HTBI primer set for a first-round RT-PCR of the TCR CDR3. TCRdb analysed the multiplex PCR reads with MiXCR anew, one entry per CDR3 protein. The sample lists around 540,000 distinct CDR3 sequences, under 60% seen once, with just under 8.5% in the top ten.

Material for sequencing was peripheral blood or thyroid tissue (not recorded which). The V gene is TRBV12-3 or TRBV12-4, the J gene TRBJ1-5; D gene uncertain. This TCR came from a woman in her late teens or twenties with Graves' hyperthyroidism. The CDR3 loop reads CASSEFSGDQPQHF. The CDR3 DNA reads TGTGCCAGCAGTGAATTTTCCGGGGATCAGCCCCAGCATTTT.